Each of the 10 T cell receptor beta chains below was sequenced from the same sample in a study of T cell repertoires in cytomegalovirus infection (dated by TCRdb to 2018 to 2020). The intended sense of this specimen's treatment or condition label: in vitro stimulation with specific CMV peptide epitopes to enrich CMV-specific T cells. Their antigens are not known. The reads were generated on an Illumina HiSeq 1500. In-frame beta chains were kept once TCRdb had trimmed the public reads at Q25 with fastp and called clones with MiXCR. When rows share a CDR3 protein, they turn into one entry using the most common DNA and genes. The sample yields 750,000 to 900,000 distinct CDR3 sequences; 25% to 30% were counted once. 13% of the sample is taken by the ten largest. This sample comprised cultured CD8+ T cells from PBMCs, obtained from culture after CMV antigen stimulation. All receptors come from a human donor in good health (CMV status not recorded). Some clones in this sample may be carry-over from other donors' samples.

The table lists this clonotype with many counts. The rearrangement uses TRBV27 and TRBJ2-7; 7 positions agree with TRBD2. Germline V gives CDR1 MNHEY, CDR2 SMNVEV (reference sequence). There are 13 residues in the CDR3. J gave up 2 bases and V 5 bases, and 3 bases lay outside the gene matches. The CDR3, as DNA: TGTGCCAGCAGTGGGGGGGGACCCTACGAGCAGTACTTC. Translating it yields CASSGGGPYEQYF.

The rearrangement links TRBV7-9 to TRBJ1-5; no clear D. The V gene lost 5 bases and the J gene lost 7 bases, with 15 bases spanning the gap. In germline, CDR1 is SEHNR, CDR2 FQNEAQ (reference sequence). This CDR3 spans 14 amino acids. CDR3 region: CASSLPGAGQPQHF. CDR3 bases: TGTGCCAGCAGCCTACCAGGAGCGGGACAGCCCCAGCATTTT. Filled out from reference TRBV7-9 and TRBJ1-5, the complete variable domain reads DTGVSQNPRHKITKRGQNVTFRCDPISEHNRLYWYRQTLGQGPEFLTYFQNEAQLEKSRLLSDRFSAERPKGSFSTLEIQRTEQGDSAMYLCASSLPGAGQPQHFGDGTRLSIL.

The rearrangement joins TRBV19 to TRBJ1-1, with unresolved D. Deletions cut 5 bases from V and 0 bases from J, with 7 bases between. This CDR3 spans 13 amino acids. Per germline, CDR1 LNHDA and CDR2 SQIVND (reference sequence). In DNA form, the CDR3 reads TGTGCCAGTAGTGGGTACATGAACACTGAAGCTTTCTTT. It codes for CASSGYMNTEAFF.

This clonotype appeared a few times. This sequence joins TRBV5-6 and TRBJ2-7, with unresolved D. The CDR3 is 12 residues long. The ends were cut back, 1 base at V and 7 bases at J, with 9 bases in the middle. Germline V gene lookup returns CDR1 SGHDT and CDR2 YYEEEE. The CDR3 DNA reads as TGTGCCAGCAGCTTGAAGGGTCGGGAGCAGTACTTC. Protein sequence: CASSLKGREQYF.

The J gene is TRBJ1-5, the V gene TRBV19, with D tentatively TRBD1 (5 bases). The CDR3 length is 14 residues. The germline V gene has CDR1 LNHDA and CDR2 SQIVND (reference sequence). Trimming took off 7 bases at V and 1 base at J, with 11 bases between the two ends. CDR3 sequence reads: CASTLGHSNQPQHF. CDR3 DNA sequence: TGTGCCAGTACCCTCGGACACAGCAATCAGCCCCAGCATTTT.

This clonotype was observed a few times. This chain joins TRBV6-1 and TRBJ2-2; TRBD2 matches at 10 bases. The CDR3 is made up of 15 amino acids. Germline trimming cut 5 bases from V and 9 bases from J; bases unmatched to any gene: 9. CDR1 is MNHNS and CDR2 is SASEGT in the germline V gene. The CDR3 here is CASSPQRGGNRELFF. CDR3 DNA sequence: TGTGCCAGCAGTCCGCAGCGGGGGGGCAATCGGGAGCTGTTTTTT.

This clonotype has a handful of counts. J is TRBJ2-3 and V is TRBV7-9, with 9 bases matching TRBD1. The CDR3 is 15 residues long. Unmatched junction bases numbered 9, after V lost 5 bases and J lost 6 bases. Germline CDR1 reads SEHNR; CDR2 reads FQNEAQ (reference sequence). CDR3 DNA: TGTGCCAGCAGCCACGGACAGGGGTTCAACGATACGCAGTATTTT. Its translation: CASSHGQGFNDTQYF.

This clonotype appeared a few times. The J gene is TRBJ2-1, the V gene TRBV5-4; 9 bases align to TRBD1. The CDR3 length is 15 residues. The V gene end was trimmed by 4 bases and the J gene end by 6 bases; junction bases not matched to a gene: 8. From germline, CDR1 is SGHNT and CDR2 YYREEE (reference sequence). CDR3 loop: CASSNPGQGVNEQFF. DNA of the CDR3: TGTGCCAGCAGCAATCCGGGACAGGGCGTCAATGAGCAGTTCTTC.

This clonotype was seen only a few times. V and J are TRBV2 and TRBJ1-2; D remains ambiguous. This CDR3 region has 14 residues. In germline, CDR1 is SNHLY, CDR2 FYNNEI. The V gene lost 2 bases and the J gene lost 7 bases, with 14 bases spanning the gap. The CDR3 here is CASSELPGVGGYTF. The CDR3 DNA sequence: TGTGCCAGCAGTGAACTCCCCGGTGTCGGTGGCTACACCTTC.

The gene calls are TRBV6-2 or TRBV6-3 and TRBJ2-5; D is perhaps TRBD2 (5 bases). Germline CDR1 and CDR2: MNHEY and SVGEGT. V was pared by 2 bases and J by 2 bases, with 9 bases between. CDR3 size: 14 residues. CDR3 loop: CASSYVTIQETQYF. The CDR3 nucleotides are TGTGCCAGCAGTTACGTGACTATACAAGAGACCCAGTACTTC.